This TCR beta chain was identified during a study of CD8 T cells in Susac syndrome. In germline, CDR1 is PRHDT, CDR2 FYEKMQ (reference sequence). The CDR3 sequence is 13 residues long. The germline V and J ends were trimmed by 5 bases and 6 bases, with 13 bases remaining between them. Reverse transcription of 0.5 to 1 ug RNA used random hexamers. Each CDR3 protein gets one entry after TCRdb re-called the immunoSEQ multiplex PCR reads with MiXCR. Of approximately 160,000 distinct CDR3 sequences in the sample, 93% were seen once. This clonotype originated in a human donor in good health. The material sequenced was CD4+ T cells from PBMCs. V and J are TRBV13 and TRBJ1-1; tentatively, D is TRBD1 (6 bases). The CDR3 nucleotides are TGTGCCAGCAGCAAAGACAGGTTCTCTGAAGCTTTCTTT. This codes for CASSKDRFSEAFF. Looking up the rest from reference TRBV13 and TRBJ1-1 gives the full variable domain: AAGVIQSPRHLIKEKRETATLKCYPIPRHDTVYWYQQGPGQDPQFLISFYEKMQSDKGSIPDRFSAQQFSDYHSELNMSSLELGDSALYFCASSKDRFSEAFFGQGTRLTVV.